This TCR beta chain comes out of a study of T cells after yellow fever vaccination. V dropped 8 bases and J dropped 8 bases, with 25 bases sitting between them. Germline V gene data show CDR1 as MDHEN and CDR2 as SYDVKM. The CDR3 has 16 amino acids. TCRdb used MiXCR to reprocess the 5' RACE reads, holding one entry per CDR3 protein. The table includes more than 350,000 distinct CDR3 sequences, around a tenth detected once. This clonotype was seen only a few times. The clonotype was recovered from a man younger than 35 who received the YFV17D yellow fever vaccine. The sample in question was PBMCs, obtained on the day of the first yellow fever vaccination. The J gene is TRBJ2-1, the V gene TRBV28, with a possible D match to TRBD2 (8 bases). CDR3 bases: TGTGCCAGCTTCCCAGGGGGGACTAGAGGTGCTGATGAGCAGTTCTTC. Its protein is CASFPGGTRGADEQFF. Using reference TRBV28 and TRBJ2-1 for the parts outside the CDR3, the full variable domain is DVKVTQSSRYLVKRTGEKVFLECVQDMDHENMFWYRQDPGLGLRLIYFSYDVKMKEKGDIPEGYSVSREKKERFSLILESASTNQTSMYLCASFPGGTRGADEQFFGPGTRLTVL.